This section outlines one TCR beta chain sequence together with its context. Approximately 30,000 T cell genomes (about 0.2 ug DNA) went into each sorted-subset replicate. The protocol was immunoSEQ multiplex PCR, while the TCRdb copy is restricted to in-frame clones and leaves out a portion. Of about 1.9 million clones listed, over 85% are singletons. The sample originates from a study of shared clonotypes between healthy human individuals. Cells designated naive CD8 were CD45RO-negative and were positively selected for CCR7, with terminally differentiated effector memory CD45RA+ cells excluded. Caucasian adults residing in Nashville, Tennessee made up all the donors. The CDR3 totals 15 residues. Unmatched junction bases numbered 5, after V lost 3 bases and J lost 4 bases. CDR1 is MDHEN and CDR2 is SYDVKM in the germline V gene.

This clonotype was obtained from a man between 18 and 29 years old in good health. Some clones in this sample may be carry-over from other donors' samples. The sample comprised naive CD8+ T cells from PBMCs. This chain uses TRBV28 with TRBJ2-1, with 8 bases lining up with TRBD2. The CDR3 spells CASSFLTSVYNEQFF. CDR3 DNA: TGTGCCAGCAGTTTTTTGACTAGCGTATACAATGAGCAGTTCTTC.